These T cell receptor beta chains were read from a single sample in a study of regulatory T cells in long-lasting Graves disease. TCRdb redid the calling of the multiplex PCR reads with MiXCR, one entry per CDR3 protein. There are 400,000 to 500,000 distinct CDR3 sequences in the sample; over 15% occur only once, and 20% to 25% lies in the top ten. These records were also assigned to another study, of T cells in Graves' hyperthyroidism and ophthalmopathy.

The sequenced sample was peripheral blood mononuclear cells (PBMCs), obtained at new diagnosis, from a patient treated with antithyroid drugs. These receptors all come from a woman between 18 and 29 years old with Graves disease. The CDR3 runs from the conserved cysteine through the conserved F or W. A D gene is named only where the DNA matches it firmly. A row's size may be missing; if present it is once, few, many or a size class.

V gene	D gene	clone size	J gene	CDR3 DNA	CDR3 protein
TRBV20-1	-	-	TRBJ2-5	TGCAGTGCTAGGTCCGGGTGGGCAAAAGAGACCCAGTACTTC	CSARSGWAKETQYF
TRBV10-2	TRBD2	once	TRBJ2-2	TGCGCCAGCAGTGAGTGGGGGAGGGGTACCGGGGAGCTGTTTTTT	CASSEWGRGTGELFF
TRBV6-1	-	few	TRBJ2-2	TGTGCCAGCCAAACTCTGACCACCGGGGAGCTGTTTTTT	CASQTLTTGELFF
TRBV18	-	many	TRBJ2-3	TGTGCCAGCTCACTTTCACAGGGATTGACAGATACGCAGTATTTT	CASSLSQGLTDTQYF
TRBV11-2	-	many	TRBJ2-4	TGTGCCAGCAGCCGACCTGCGGGGCCAACGAGGGACATTCAGTACTTC	CASSRPAGPTRDIQYF
TRBV19	-	-	TRBJ2-5	TGTGCCAGTAGTATGGGAGATACCCAAGAGACCCAGTACTTC	CASSMGDTQETQYF
TRBV20-1	TRBD2	many	TRBJ2-7	TGCAGTGCTAGAGATCTCCAGGGAGGGTACGAGCAGTACTTC	CSARDLQGGYEQYF
TRBV6-2/TRBV6-3	TRBD2	many	TRBJ2-7	TGTGCCAGCAGTTACTCTAGCGGGAGGGCCTACGAGCAGTACTTC	CASSYSSGRAYEQYF
TRBV9	-	few	TRBJ2-1	TGTGCCAGCAGCGTAGGTCGTCTAGCGTGGAATGAGCAGTTCTTC	CASSVGRLAWNEQFF
TRBV18	-	-	TRBJ2-7	TGTGCCAGCTCACCACTTTCTTCACAGGGCTCCTACGAGCAGTACTTC	CASSPLSSQGSYEQYF
TRBV12-3/TRBV12-4	-	few	TRBJ2-1	TGTGCCAGCAACTTAGGGGGGGGGGGTTCCAATCGGTTCTTC	CASNLGGGGSNRFF
TRBV7-2	-	few	TRBJ2-7	TGTGCCAGCAGCTGGACCGACTCCTACTCCTACGAGCAGTACTTC	CASSWTDSYSYEQYF
TRBV12-3/TRBV12-4	TRBD1	many	TRBJ2-7	TGTGCCAGCAGTGGATGGACAGGGAGGCCCTACGAGCAGTACTTC	CASSGWTGRPYEQYF
TRBV10-3	TRBD1	-	TRBJ1-1	TGTGCCGCCTCGGGACAGGGGAACACTGAAGCTTTCTTT	CAASGQGNTEAFF
TRBV30	-	-	TRBJ2-6	TGTGCCTGGAGTGTAATGAGAACCGGGGCCAACGTCCTGACTTTC	CAWSVMRTGANVLTF
TRBV7-3	TRBD2	-	TRBJ2-2	TGTGCCAGCAGCTTAATAGCGGGGGACACCTGGGAGCTGTTTTTT	CASSLIAGDTWELFF
TRBV28	-	many	TRBJ2-5	TGTGCCAGCAGTTTTTTTGGGGACCAAGAGACCCAGTACTTC	CASSFFGDQETQYF
TRBV4-1	-	-	TRBJ2-1	TGCGCCAGCAGCCAAACTACGTTGCCCGGTTACAATGAGCAGTTCTTC	CASSQTTLPGYNEQFF
TRBV9	TRBD1	many	TRBJ2-7	TGTGCCAGCAGCGGTGGACAGGCCTCCTACGAGCAGTACTTC	CASSGGQASYEQYF
TRBV10-3	-	many	TRBJ1-1	TGTGCCATCAGTGACAAGGTGAACACTGAAGCTTTCTTT	CAISDKVNTEAFF
TRBV6-2/TRBV6-3	TRBD1	few	TRBJ2-1	TGTGCCAGCAGTGAGCAGGAACCGGGACAGGGGGCCTACAATGAGCAGTTCTTC	CASSEQEPGQGAYNEQFF
TRBV18	-	-	TRBJ1-5	TGTGCCAGCTCACCATTGGGGCAGGGATATTCGAATCAGCCCCAGCATTTT	CASSPLGQGYSNQPQHF
TRBV12-5	TRBD1	many	TRBJ2-5	TGTGCTAGTGGTTTAAGTGCAGGGGGCAGTGAGACCCAGTACTTC	CASGLSAGGSETQYF